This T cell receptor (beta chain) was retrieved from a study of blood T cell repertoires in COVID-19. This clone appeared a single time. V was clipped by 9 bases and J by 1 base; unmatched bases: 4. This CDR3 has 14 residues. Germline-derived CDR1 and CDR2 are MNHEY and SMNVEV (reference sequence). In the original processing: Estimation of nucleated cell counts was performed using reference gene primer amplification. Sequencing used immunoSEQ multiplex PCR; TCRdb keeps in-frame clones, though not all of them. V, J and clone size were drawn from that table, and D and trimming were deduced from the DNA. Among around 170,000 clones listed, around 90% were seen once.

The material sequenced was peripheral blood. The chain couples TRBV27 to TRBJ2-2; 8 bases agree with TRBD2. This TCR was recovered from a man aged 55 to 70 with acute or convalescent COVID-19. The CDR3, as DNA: TGTGCCAGTCAGCGGGGGCAGAACACCGGGGAGCTGTTTTTT. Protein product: CASQRGQNTGELFF.